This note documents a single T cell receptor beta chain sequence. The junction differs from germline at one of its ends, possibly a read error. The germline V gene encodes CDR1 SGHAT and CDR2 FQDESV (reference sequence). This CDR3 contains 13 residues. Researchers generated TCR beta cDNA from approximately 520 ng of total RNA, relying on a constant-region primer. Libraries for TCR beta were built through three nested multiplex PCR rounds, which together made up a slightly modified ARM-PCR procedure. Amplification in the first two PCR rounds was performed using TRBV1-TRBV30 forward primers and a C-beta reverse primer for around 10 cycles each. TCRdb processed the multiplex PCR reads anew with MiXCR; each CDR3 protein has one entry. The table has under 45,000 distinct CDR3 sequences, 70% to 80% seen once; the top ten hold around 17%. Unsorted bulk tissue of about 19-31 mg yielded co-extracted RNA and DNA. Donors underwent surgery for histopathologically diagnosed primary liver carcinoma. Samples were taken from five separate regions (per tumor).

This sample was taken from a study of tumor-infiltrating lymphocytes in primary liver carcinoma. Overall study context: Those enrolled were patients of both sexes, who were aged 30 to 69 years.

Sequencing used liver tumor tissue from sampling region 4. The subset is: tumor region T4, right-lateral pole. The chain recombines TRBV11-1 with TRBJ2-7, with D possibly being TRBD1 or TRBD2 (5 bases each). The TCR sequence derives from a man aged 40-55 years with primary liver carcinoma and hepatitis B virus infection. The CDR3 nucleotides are TGTGCCAGTAAGGGGAAGCGGTCCTACGAACAGTACTTC. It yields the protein CASKGKRSYEQYF.